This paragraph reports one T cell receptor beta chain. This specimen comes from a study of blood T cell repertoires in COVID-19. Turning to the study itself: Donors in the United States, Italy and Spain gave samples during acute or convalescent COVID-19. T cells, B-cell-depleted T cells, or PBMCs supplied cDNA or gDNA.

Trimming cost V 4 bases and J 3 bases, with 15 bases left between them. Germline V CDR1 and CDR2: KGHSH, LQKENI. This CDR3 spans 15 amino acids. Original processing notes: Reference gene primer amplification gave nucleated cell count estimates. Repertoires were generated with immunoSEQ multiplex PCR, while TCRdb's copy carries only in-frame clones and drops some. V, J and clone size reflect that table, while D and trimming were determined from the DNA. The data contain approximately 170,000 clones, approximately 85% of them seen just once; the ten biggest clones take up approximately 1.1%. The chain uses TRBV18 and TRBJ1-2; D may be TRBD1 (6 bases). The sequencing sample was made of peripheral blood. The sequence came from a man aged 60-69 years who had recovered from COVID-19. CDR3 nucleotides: TGTGCCAGCTCACTACTCCCTGAGGGGGACTATGGCTACACCTTC. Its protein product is CASSLLPEGDYGYTF. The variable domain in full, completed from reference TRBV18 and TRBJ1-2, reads NAGVMQNPRHLVRRRGQEARLRCSPMKGHSHVYWYRQLPEEGLKFMVYLQKENIIDESGMPKERFSAEFPKEGPSILRIQQVVRGDSAAYFCASSLLPEGDYGYTFGSGTRLTVV.